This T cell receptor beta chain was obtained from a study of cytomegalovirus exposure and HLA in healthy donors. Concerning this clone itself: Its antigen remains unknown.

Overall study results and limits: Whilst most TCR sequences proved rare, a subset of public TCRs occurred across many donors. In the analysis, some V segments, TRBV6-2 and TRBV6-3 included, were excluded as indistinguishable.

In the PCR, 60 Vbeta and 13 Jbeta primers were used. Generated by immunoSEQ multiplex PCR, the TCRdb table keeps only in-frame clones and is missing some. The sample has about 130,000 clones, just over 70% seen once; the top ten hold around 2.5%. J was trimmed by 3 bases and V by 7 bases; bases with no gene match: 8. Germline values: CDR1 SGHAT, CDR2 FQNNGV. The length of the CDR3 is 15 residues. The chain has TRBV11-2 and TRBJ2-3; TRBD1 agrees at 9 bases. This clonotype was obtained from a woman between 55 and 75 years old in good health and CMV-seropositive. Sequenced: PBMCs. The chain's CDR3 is CASTTGGVRTDTQYF. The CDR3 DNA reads TGTGCCAGCACCACAGGGGGCGTAAGGACAGATACGCAGTATTTT.